This is a list of T cell receptor beta chains from one sample in a study of cytomegalovirus exposure and HLA in healthy donors. TCRdb's copy holds only in-frame clones and misses some; the assay was immunoSEQ multiplex PCR. Of about 130,000 clones listed, 74% are singletons. Sequencing was performed on PBMCs. The receptors here all came from a woman in her forties or fifties in good health and CMV-seropositive. Each CDR3 is given with its conserved first and last residue. The D gene is left open where the match is weak. Clone sizes are given selectively: once, few, many, or a class where the clone is expanded.

j_gene: TRBJ1-5; abundance: NA; v_gene: TRBV6-1; d_gene: NA; CDR3aa: CASSQGGDQPQHF; CDR3nt: TGTGCCAGCAGTCAGGGAGGGGATCAGCCCCAGCATTTT
j_gene: TRBJ2-1; abundance: NA; v_gene: TRBV19; d_gene: NA; CDR3aa: CASSIATGWDNEQFF; CDR3nt: TGTGCCAGTAGTATAGCCACAGGGTGGGACAATGAGCAGTTCTTC
j_gene: TRBJ2-1; abundance: NA; v_gene: TRBV10-3; d_gene: TRBD1; CDR3aa: CAISQGGGPNEQFF; CDR3nt: TGTGCCATCTCACAGGGGGGCGGCCCAAATGAGCAGTTCTTC
j_gene: TRBJ1-4; abundance: NA; v_gene: TRBV6-5; d_gene: NA; CDR3aa: CASRGGAGNEKLFF; CDR3nt: TGTGCCAGCAGAGGGGGGGCAGGTAATGAAAAACTGTTTTTT
j_gene: TRBJ2-1; abundance: few; v_gene: TRBV2; d_gene: TRBD2; CDR3aa: CASRRGGEIYNEQFF; CDR3nt: TGTGCCAGCAGGCGCGGGGGGGAGATTTACAATGAGCAGTTCTTC
j_gene: TRBJ2-5; abundance: NA; v_gene: TRBV19; d_gene: TRBD1; CDR3aa: CASSHPGQGRETQYF; CDR3nt: TGTGCCAGTAGCCACCCGGGACAGGGACGAGAGACCCAGTACTTC
j_gene: TRBJ2-1; abundance: NA; v_gene: TRBV7-9; d_gene: NA; CDR3aa: CASSRLETTNEQFF; CDR3nt: TGTGCCAGCAGCCGACTAGAGACGACCAATGAGCAGTTCTTC
j_gene: TRBJ1-1; abundance: few; v_gene: TRBV19; d_gene: NA; CDR3aa: CASSIVQGRNTEAFF; CDR3nt: TGTGCCAGTAGTATAGTACAGGGACGGAACACTGAAGCTTTCTTT
j_gene: TRBJ1-5; abundance: NA; v_gene: TRBV5-4; d_gene: NA; CDR3aa: CASSFTGYSNQPQHLHF; CDR3nt: TGTGCCAGCAGCTTTACCGGATATAGCAATCAGCCCCAGCATTTGCATTTT
j_gene: TRBJ1-4; abundance: NA; v_gene: TRBV5-1; d_gene: TRBD1; CDR3aa: CASSTSGGHEKLFF; CDR3nt: TGCGCCAGCAGCACCTCAGGGGGCCATGAAAAACTGTTTTTT
j_gene: TRBJ1-2; abundance: few; v_gene: TRBV21-1; d_gene: NA; CDR3aa: CASSKGTGGYYGYTF; CDR3nt: TGTGCCAGCAGCAAAGGGACAGGGGGCTACTATGGCTACACCTTC
j_gene: TRBJ2-5; abundance: NA; v_gene: TRBV30; d_gene: TRBD2; CDR3aa: CAWSPTSGFQETQYF; CDR3nt: TGTGCCTGGAGTCCCACTAGCGGATTCCAAGAGACCCAGTACTTC
j_gene: TRBJ2-3; abundance: few; v_gene: TRBV29-1; d_gene: NA; CDR3aa: CSVRGGGAADTQYF; CDR3nt: TGCAGCGTGAGGGGAGGGGGGGCGGCAGATACGCAGTATTTT
j_gene: TRBJ2-7; abundance: NA; v_gene: TRBV20-1; d_gene: NA; CDR3aa: CSAPRVYEQYF; CDR3nt: TGCAGTGCTCCCAGGGTCTACGAGCAGTACTTC
j_gene: TRBJ1-5; abundance: few; v_gene: TRBV7-9; d_gene: NA; CDR3aa: CASSFEGIRQPQHF; CDR3nt: TGTGCCAGCAGCTTCGAGGGAATTAGACAGCCCCAGCATTTT
j_gene: TRBJ1-1; abundance: NA; v_gene: TRBV7-9; d_gene: NA; CDR3aa: CASSYKGGGTEAFF; CDR3nt: TGTGCCAGCAGCTATAAAGGGGGAGGGACTGAAGCTTTCTTT
j_gene: TRBJ1-1; abundance: few; v_gene: TRBV29-1; d_gene: NA; CDR3aa: CSVAGVRDSLWDTEAFF; CDR3nt: TGCAGCGTTGCTGGGGTACGAGACAGCTTGTGGGACACTGAAGCTTTCTTT
j_gene: TRBJ2-3; abundance: NA; v_gene: TRBV5-1; d_gene: TRBD2; CDR3aa: CASSGGGTDTQYF; CDR3nt: TGCGCCAGCAGCGGGGGGGGCACAGATACGCAGTATTTT
j_gene: TRBJ2-7; abundance: NA; v_gene: TRBV4-1; d_gene: TRBD2; CDR3aa: CASSQDQSGGAGRQYF; CDR3nt: TGCGCCAGCAGCCAAGATCAGTCGGGGGGGGCCGGTCGGCAGTACTTC
j_gene: TRBJ1-4; abundance: NA; v_gene: TRBV4-1; d_gene: NA; CDR3aa: CASSQAGTMGEKLFF; CDR3nt: TGCGCCAGCAGCCAAGCCGGGACAATGGGGGAAAAACTGTTTTTT
j_gene: TRBJ1-1; abundance: NA; v_gene: TRBV6-1; d_gene: NA; CDR3aa: CASSERGEAFF; CDR3nt: TGTGCCAGCAGTGAAAGGGGGGAAGCTTTCTTT
j_gene: TRBJ2-2; abundance: NA; v_gene: TRBV5-1; d_gene: NA; CDR3aa: CASSATSSGGELFF; CDR3nt: TGCGCCAGCAGCGCCACTAGCTCCGGCGGGGAGCTGTTTTTT
j_gene: TRBJ2-7; abundance: NA; v_gene: TRBV27; d_gene: NA; CDR3aa: CASSPNYEQYF; CDR3nt: TGTGCCAGCAGCCCAAACTACGAGCAGTACTTC
j_gene: TRBJ2-7; abundance: NA; v_gene: TRBV4-1; d_gene: TRBD1; CDR3aa: CASSQDGPLGQGSHEQYF; CDR3nt: TGCGCCAGCAGCCAAGATGGCCCTCTCGGACAGGGATCCCACGAGCAGTACTTC
j_gene: TRBJ2-7; abundance: NA; v_gene: TRBV7-2; d_gene: NA; CDR3aa: CASSLGQFPCEQYF; CDR3nt: TGTGCCAGCAGCTTAGGGCAGTTCCCCTGCGAGCAGTACTTC
j_gene: TRBJ1-1; abundance: NA; v_gene: TRBV18; d_gene: NA; CDR3aa: CASSPGLNTEAFF; CDR3nt: TGTGCCAGCTCACCGGGACTAAACACTGAAGCTTTCTTT
j_gene: TRBJ1-1; abundance: few; v_gene: TRBV7-9; d_gene: NA; CDR3aa: CASSFPTENTEAFF; CDR3nt: TGTGCCAGCAGCTTCCCGACAGAGAACACTGAAGCTTTCTTT
j_gene: TRBJ2-2; abundance: NA; v_gene: TRBV6-5; d_gene: TRBD2; CDR3aa: CASSYTSGTSTGELFF; CDR3nt: TGTGCCAGCAGTTACACATCCGGGACTAGTACCGGGGAGCTGTTTTTT
j_gene: TRBJ2-5; abundance: NA; v_gene: TRBV13; d_gene: NA; CDR3aa: CASSLEGYQETQYF; CDR3nt: TGTGCCAGCAGCTTAGAGGGGTACCAAGAGACCCAGTACTTC
j_gene: TRBJ1-3; abundance: once; v_gene: TRBV18; d_gene: TRBD1; CDR3aa: CASSPTGRHSGNTIYF; CDR3nt: TGTGCCAGCTCACCGACAGGGCGCCACTCTGGAAACACCATATATTTT
j_gene: TRBJ1-5; abundance: NA; v_gene: TRBV2; d_gene: NA; CDR3aa: CASSSTLGQGGHSNQPQHF; CDR3nt: TGTGCCAGCAGTTCTACCCTCGGGCAGGGAGGGCATAGCAATCAGCCCCAGCATTTT
j_gene: TRBJ2-1; abundance: NA; v_gene: TRBV13; d_gene: TRBD1; CDR3aa: CASSGDRGYYNEQFF; CDR3nt: TGTGCCAGCAGCGGGGACAGGGGGTATTACAATGAGCAGTTCTTC
j_gene: TRBJ2-7; abundance: NA; v_gene: TRBV2; d_gene: NA; CDR3aa: CASRPEVEQYF; CDR3nt: TGTGCCAGCAGGCCGGAGGTCGAGCAGTACTTC
j_gene: TRBJ2-6; abundance: NA; v_gene: TRBV7-2; d_gene: TRBD1; CDR3aa: CASSFGTGNVLTF; CDR3nt: TGTGCCAGCAGCTTCGGGACAGGGAACGTCCTGACTTTC
j_gene: TRBJ2-7; abundance: NA; v_gene: TRBV6-1; d_gene: TRBD1; CDR3aa: CASSDRQGFGEQYF; CDR3nt: TGTGCCAGCAGTGATCGACAGGGCTTTGGCGAGCAGTACTTC
j_gene: TRBJ2-1; abundance: NA; v_gene: TRBV7-9; d_gene: TRBD1; CDR3aa: CASSLPRDSLSSYNEQFF; CDR3nt: TGTGCCAGCAGCTTACCACGGGACAGTTTAAGCTCCTACAATGAGCAGTTCTTC
j_gene: TRBJ1-2; abundance: NA; v_gene: TRBV18; d_gene: TRBD1; CDR3aa: CASSPGTGVDYGYTF; CDR3nt: TGTGCCAGCTCACCCGGGACAGGGGTCGACTATGGCTACACCTTC
j_gene: TRBJ2-7; abundance: NA; v_gene: TRBV27; d_gene: TRBD1; CDR3aa: CASSLSDRGYEQYF; CDR3nt: TGTGCCAGCAGTTTAAGCGACAGGGGATACGAGCAGTACTTC
j_gene: TRBJ1-2; abundance: NA; v_gene: TRBV28; d_gene: TRBD1; CDR3aa: CASRRTGAYGYTF; CDR3nt: TGTGCCAGCAGACGTACAGGGGCATATGGCTACACCTTC
j_gene: TRBJ1-3; abundance: few; v_gene: TRBV7-2; d_gene: NA; CDR3aa: CASSLTGNTIYF; CDR3nt: TGTGCCAGCAGCTTAACAGGAAACACCATATATTTT
j_gene: TRBJ1-4; abundance: NA; v_gene: TRBV10-3; d_gene: TRBD1; CDR3aa: CAISEFGQGDEKLFF; CDR3nt: TGTGCCATCAGTGAGTTCGGACAGGGCGATGAAAAACTGTTTTTT
j_gene: TRBJ2-3; abundance: NA; v_gene: TRBV5-4; d_gene: TRBD2; CDR3aa: CASSGGKREGITDTQYF; CDR3nt: TGTGCCAGCAGCGGGGGGAAACGGGAGGGAATCACAGATACGCAGTATTTT
j_gene: TRBJ1-3; abundance: NA; v_gene: TRBV5-6; d_gene: NA; CDR3aa: CASSLGRVPGNTIYF; CDR3nt: TGTGCCAGCAGCTTGGGCCGAGTTCCTGGAAACACCATATATTTT
j_gene: TRBJ1-2; abundance: NA; v_gene: TRBV5-1; d_gene: NA; CDR3aa: CASSLVDEAGYTF; CDR3nt: TGCGCCAGCAGCTTGGTTGATGAAGCGGGCTACACCTTC
j_gene: TRBJ1-2; abundance: NA; v_gene: TRBV6-5; d_gene: NA; CDR3aa: CASSYDSGGYTF; CDR3nt: TGTGCCAGCAGTTACGACAGTGGGGGCTACACCTTC
j_gene: TRBJ2-5; abundance: few; v_gene: TRBV7-9; d_gene: NA; CDR3aa: CASSSRSLQETQYF; CDR3nt: TGTGCCAGCAGCTCACGGAGCCTCCAAGAGACCCAGTACTTC
j_gene: TRBJ1-2; abundance: NA; v_gene: TRBV6-1; d_gene: NA; CDR3aa: CASSVNRVGLNYGYTF; CDR3nt: TGTGCCAGCAGTGTGAACAGGGTGGGATTAAACTATGGCTACACCTTC
j_gene: TRBJ2-7; abundance: NA; v_gene: TRBV19; d_gene: TRBD2; CDR3aa: CASSIHSGGQVDEQYF; CDR3nt: TGTGCCAGTAGTATCCACAGCGGGGGCCAAGTAGACGAGCAGTACTTC
j_gene: TRBJ2-7; abundance: NA; v_gene: TRBV6-5; d_gene: TRBD1; CDR3aa: CASSWGDRGYEQYF; CDR3nt: TGTGCCAGCAGTTGGGGGGACAGGGGTTACGAGCAGTACTTC
j_gene: TRBJ1-4; abundance: NA; v_gene: TRBV30; d_gene: NA; CDR3aa: CAWSVKAGLRKLFF; CDR3nt: TGTGCCTGGAGTGTGAAGGCAGGGCTCCGTAAACTGTTTTTT